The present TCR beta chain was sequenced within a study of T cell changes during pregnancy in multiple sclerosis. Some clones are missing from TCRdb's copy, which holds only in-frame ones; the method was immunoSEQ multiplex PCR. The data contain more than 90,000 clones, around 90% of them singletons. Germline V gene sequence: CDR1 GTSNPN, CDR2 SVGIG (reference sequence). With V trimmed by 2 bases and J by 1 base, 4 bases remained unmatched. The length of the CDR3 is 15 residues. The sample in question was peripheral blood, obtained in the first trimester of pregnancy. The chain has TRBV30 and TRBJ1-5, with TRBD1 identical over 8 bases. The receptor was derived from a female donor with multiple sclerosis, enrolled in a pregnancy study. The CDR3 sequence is CAWSHGQGSNQPQHF. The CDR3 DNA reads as TGTGCCTGGAGTCACGGACAGGGAAGCAATCAGCCCCAGCATTTT.